A selection of T cell receptor beta chains follows, all from one sample in a study of identical twins. Using its own MiXCR run on the 5' RACE reads, TCRdb lists one record per CDR3 protein. The sample lists some 710,000 distinct CDR3 sequences, over 5% seen once, with roughly 1.8% in the top ten. The sample was naive T cells sorted from blood. Source of these receptors: a man younger than 35 in good health. The CDR3 runs from the conserved cysteine through the conserved F or W. A D gene is named only where the DNA matches it firmly. Part of the rows lack a size; the others show once, few, many or a class for expanded clones.

NA,TRBV23-1,TRBJ2-6,NA,CASSHWVGANVLTF,TGCGCCAGCAGTCATTGGGTTGGGGCCAACGTCCTGACTTTC
TRBD1,TRBV24-1,TRBJ2-1,NA,CATSAPGQYNEQFF,TGTGCCACCAGTGCCCCGGGACAGTACAATGAGCAGTTCTTC
NA,TRBV29-1,TRBJ1-1,many,CSVWGGTEAFF,TGCAGCGTCTGGGGGGGAACTGAAGCTTTCTTT
NA,TRBV20-1,TRBJ2-5,few,CSASLDSRQETQYF,TGCAGTGCTAGTCTAGACAGTCGGCAAGAGACCCAGTACTTC
NA,TRBV18,TRBJ1-5,few,CASSPNPGDQPQHF,TGTGCCAGCTCACCAAACCCGGGGGATCAGCCCCAGCATTTT
NA,TRBV7-9,TRBJ1-5,few,CASSLYEQGDQPQHF,TGTGCCAGCAGCTTATATGAACAGGGAGATCAGCCCCAGCATTTT
NA,TRBV12-3/TRBV12-4,TRBJ2-1,many,CASSISPTFSQYNEQFF,TGTGCCAGCAGCATTAGCCCGACTTTTTCCCAATACAATGAGCAGTTCTTC
NA,TRBV20-1,TRBJ2-1,few,CSAVAVASSYNEQFF,TGCAGTGCTGTGGCCGTCGCGAGCTCCTACAATGAGCAGTTCTTC
NA,TRBV6-2/TRBV6-3,TRBJ2-7,many,CASSYSGRTNSYEQYF,TGTGCCAGCAGTTACTCGGGGAGGACGAACTCCTACGAGCAGTACTTC
TRBD2,TRBV4-3,TRBJ2-7,NA,CASSQDSGAGSYEQYF,TGCGCCAGCAGCCAAGATTCGGGAGCGGGGTCCTACGAGCAGTACTTC
TRBD2,TRBV11-2,TRBJ2-3,many,CASSSNSGRGADTQYF,TGTGCCAGCAGTTCCAACAGCGGGAGGGGCGCAGATACGCAGTATTTT
TRBD2,TRBV11-1,TRBJ2-1,NA,CASSSTLAGGGEQFF,TGTGCCAGCAGCTCCACCCTAGCGGGAGGGGGCGAGCAGTTCTTC
TRBD2,TRBV7-9,TRBJ2-7,few,CASSLALLAGGYEQYF,TGTGCCAGCAGCTTAGCTCTACTAGCGGGGGGATACGAGCAGTACTTC
TRBD1,TRBV20-1,TRBJ2-7,NA,CSATILITGQGYEQYF,TGCAGTGCTACTATCTTAATCACAGGACAGGGGTACGAGCAGTACTTC
NA,TRBV12-3/TRBV12-4,TRBJ1-5,many,CASSVQWGVQPQHF,TGTGCCAGCAGTGTTCAGTGGGGCGTTCAGCCCCAGCATTTT
TRBD2,TRBV20-1,TRBJ2-3,many,CSAPPSGKGGDTQYF,TGCAGTGCTCCACCTAGCGGGAAGGGCGGGGATACGCAGTATTTT
NA,TRBV18,TRBJ2-1,NA,CASSPPNYNEQFF,TGTGCCAGCTCACCACCGAACTACAATGAGCAGTTCTTC
NA,TRBV19,TRBJ2-1,NA,CASSIGSGPLNEQFF,TGTGCCAGTAGTATAGGGAGCGGGCCCCTCAATGAGCAGTTCTTC
NA,TRBV11-2,TRBJ2-3,few,CASSPGGFSTDTQYF,TGTGCCAGCAGCCCTGGAGGCTTCTCCACAGATACGCAGTATTTT
NA,TRBV11-2,TRBJ2-3,many,CASSPRSSSPRADTQYF,TGTGCCAGCAGCCCCAGATCTAGCTCCCCCCGGGCAGATACGCAGTATTTT
NA,TRBV29-1,TRBJ2-7,many,CSVAGHGNLYEQYF,TGCAGCGTCGCCGGCCATGGTAATCTATACGAGCAGTACTTC
TRBD2,TRBV12-3/TRBV12-4,TRBJ2-1,many,CASSLIPTSGYNEQFF,TGTGCCAGCAGTTTAATCCCAACTAGCGGTTACAATGAGCAGTTCTTC
TRBD1,TRBV5-1,TRBJ2-7,many,CASSSGTGDSYEQYF,TGCGCCAGCAGCTCGGGGACAGGGGACTCCTACGAGCAGTACTTC
NA,TRBV7-9,TRBJ2-3,NA,CASSSLGRDPTDTQYF,TGTGCCAGCAGCTCCCTCGGGCGGGACCCAACAGATACGCAGTATTTT
NA,TRBV4-2,TRBJ2-2,many,CASSQESRGINTGELFF,TGTGCCAGCAGCCAAGAATCAAGGGGGATCAACACCGGGGAGCTGTTTTTT
TRBD2,TRBV12-3/TRBV12-4,TRBJ2-2,few,CASSFGGPASGRVGELFF,TGTGCCAGCAGTTTCGGTGGTCCGGCTAGCGGGAGAGTCGGGGAGCTGTTTTTT
NA,TRBV12-3/TRBV12-4,TRBJ1-4,many,CASSLRGPGEKLFF,TGTGCCAGCAGTTTGAGGGGACCCGGAGAAAAACTGTTTTTT
TRBD1,TRBV15,TRBJ1-4,NA,CATSRDPMTGSTADEKLFF,TGTGCCACCAGCAGAGATCCTATGACAGGGTCAACAGCGGATGAAAAACTGTTTTTT
TRBD2,TRBV5-1,TRBJ2-1,many,CASSLSSSGLYNEQFF,TGCGCCAGCAGCTTGTCGTCTAGCGGACTCTACAATGAGCAGTTCTTC
NA,TRBV7-2,TRBJ2-7,many,CASSKDYEQYF,TGTGCCAGCAGCAAAGACTACGAGCAGTACTTC
TRBD1,TRBV20-1,TRBJ2-7,many,CSAKVGQGIYEQYF,TGCAGTGCTAAGGTGGGACAGGGAATTTACGAGCAGTACTTC
NA,TRBV5-8,TRBJ1-6,NA,CASSLDGGMSPLHF,TGTGCCAGCAGCTTGGACGGGGGAATGTCACCCCTCCACTTT
NA,TRBV11-2,TRBJ1-4,many,CASSFGTNEKLFF,TGTGCCAGCAGCTTTGGGACGAACGAAAAACTGTTTTTT
NA,TRBV5-1,TRBJ1-4,NA,CASRGRDGLNEKLFF,TGCGCCAGCAGGGGACGGGACGGCCTTAATGAAAAACTGTTTTTT
NA,TRBV6-1,TRBJ2-1,many,CASSRVGRPGNEQFF,TGTGCCAGCAGCCGGGTCGGCCGCCCCGGGAATGAGCAGTTCTTC
NA,TRBV6-2/TRBV6-3,TRBJ2-6,NA,CASSYWRAASVSGANVLTF,TGTGCCAGCAGTTACTGGCGGGCCGCTTCAGTCTCTGGGGCCAACGTCCTGACTTTC
NA,TRBV3-1,TRBJ2-5,NA,CASSQDFSIGKETQYF,TGTGCCAGCAGCCAAGATTTTAGCATCGGGAAAGAGACCCAGTACTTC
NA,TRBV29-1,TRBJ1-4,many,CSARGRAHEKLFF,TGCAGCGCCCGGGGCAGGGCTCATGAAAAACTGTTTTTT
NA,TRBV20-1,TRBJ2-1,NA,CSARREHEQFF,TGCAGTGCTAGGAGGGAACATGAGCAGTTCTTC
NA,TRBV10-3,TRBJ1-5,many,CAISAEGSRYNQPQHF,TGTGCCATCAGTGCTGAAGGTTCGAGGTATAATCAGCCCCAGCATTTT
NA,TRBV29-1,TRBJ2-1,many,CSVVLAGGYEQFF,TGCAGCGTTGTTCTGGCGGGTGGCTATGAGCAGTTCTTC
NA,TRBV5-1,TRBJ2-1,NA,CASSLARVGVGSYNEQFF,TGCGCCAGCAGCTTGGCTAGGGTTGGGGTCGGGTCCTACAATGAGCAGTTCTTC
NA,TRBV5-6,TRBJ2-3,many,CASSEYNSRADTQYF,TGTGCCAGCAGCGAGTACAATAGCCGGGCAGATACGCAGTATTTT
NA,TRBV6-5,TRBJ2-1,many,CASSYSAATSYNEQFF,TGTGCCAGCAGTTACTCGGCAGCCACTAGTTACAATGAGCAGTTCTTC
TRBD2,TRBV3-1,TRBJ2-5,many,CASITQGLAGQTQYF,TGTGCCAGCATCACGCAGGGACTAGCGGGACAAACCCAGTACTTC
TRBD2,TRBV6-1,TRBJ2-3,many,CASTGREGPDTQYF,TGTGCCAGCACTGGGCGGGAGGGCCCAGATACGCAGTATTTT
NA,TRBV7-2,TRBJ1-6,many,CASSPARGLNSPLHF,TGTGCCAGCAGCCCTGCCAGAGGGCTTAATTCACCCCTCCACTTT
NA,TRBV10-3,TRBJ2-3,many,CAFRAELVQGDTQYF,TGTGCCTTCCGGGCGGAGTTGGTCCAGGGAGATACGCAGTATTTT